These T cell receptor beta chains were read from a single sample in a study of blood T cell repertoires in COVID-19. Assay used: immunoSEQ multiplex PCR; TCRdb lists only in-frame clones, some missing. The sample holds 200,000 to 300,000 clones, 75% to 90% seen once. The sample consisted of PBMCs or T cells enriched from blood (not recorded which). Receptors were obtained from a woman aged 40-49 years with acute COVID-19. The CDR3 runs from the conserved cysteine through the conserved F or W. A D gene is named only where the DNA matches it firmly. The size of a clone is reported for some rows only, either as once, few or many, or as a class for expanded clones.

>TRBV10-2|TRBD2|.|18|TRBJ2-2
CASSEWGRTSGKDWELFF
TGCGCCAGCAGTGAATGGGGGCGGACTAGCGGTAAAGATTGGGAGCTGTTTTTT
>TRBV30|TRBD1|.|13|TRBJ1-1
CAWRSDRDTEAFF
TGTGCCTGGAGAAGCGACAGGGACACTGAAGCTTTCTTT
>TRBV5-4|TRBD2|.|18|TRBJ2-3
CASSPSRAGGLDSDTQYF
TGTGCCAGCAGCCCCTCCAGGGCGGGAGGGCTTGATTCAGATACGCAGTATTTT
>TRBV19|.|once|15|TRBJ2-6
CASRRGSSGANVLTF
TGTGCCAGTAGAAGAGGATCCTCTGGGGCCAACGTCCTGACTTTC
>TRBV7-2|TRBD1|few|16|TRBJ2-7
CASSPGGTGEPYEQYF
TGTGCCAGCAGCCCGGGCGGGACAGGGGAACCCTACGAGCAGTACTTC
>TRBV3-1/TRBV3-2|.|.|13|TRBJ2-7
CASSQEYGYEQYF
TGTGCCAGCAGCCAAGAATACGGCTACGAGCAGTACTTC
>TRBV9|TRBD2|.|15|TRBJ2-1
CASSVLAGGVNEQFF
TGTGCCAGCAGCGTCTTAGCGGGAGGGGTGAATGAGCAGTTCTTC
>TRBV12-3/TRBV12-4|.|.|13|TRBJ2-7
CASSYAGPYEQYF
TGTGCCAGCAGCTACGCAGGGCCCTACGAGCAGTACTTC
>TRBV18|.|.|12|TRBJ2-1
CASSLTGNEQFF
TGTGCCAGCTCACTGACAGGCAATGAGCAGTTCTTC
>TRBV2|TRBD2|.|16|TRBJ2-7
CASSVPGLAGGEEQYF
TGTGCCAGCAGTGTCCCTGGACTAGCGGGAGGGGAGGAGCAGTACTTC
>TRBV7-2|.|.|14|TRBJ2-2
CASSRDTRAGELFF
TGTGCCAGCAGCCGGGACACTAGGGCCGGGGAGCTGTTTTTT
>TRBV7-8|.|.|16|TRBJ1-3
CASSLQGLASGNTIYF
TGTGCCAGCAGCTTACAGGGACTGGCCTCTGGAAACACCATATATTTT
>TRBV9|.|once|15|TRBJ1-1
CASSASTGSNTEAFF
TGTGCCAGCAGCGCATCGACAGGATCGAACACTGAAGCTTTCTTT
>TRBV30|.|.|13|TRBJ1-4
CAWSVGLREKLFF
TGTGCCTGGAGTGTTGGACTTAGGGAAAAACTGTTTTTT
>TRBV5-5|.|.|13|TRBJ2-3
CASSLAGADTQYF
TGTGCCAGCAGCTTGGCCGGGGCAGATACGCAGTATTTT
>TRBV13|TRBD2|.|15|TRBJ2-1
CASSTGLDSYNEQFF
TGTGCCAGCAGCACCGGACTAGACTCCTACAATGAGCAGTTCTTC
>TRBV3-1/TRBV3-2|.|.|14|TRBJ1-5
CASSQGGEAQPQHF
TGTGCCAGCAGCCAAGGCGGCGAGGCCCAGCCCCAGCATTTT
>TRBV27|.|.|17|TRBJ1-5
CASSRRTDIVSNQPQHF
TGTGCCAGCAGTAGGAGGACAGATATAGTTAGCAATCAGCCCCAGCATTTT
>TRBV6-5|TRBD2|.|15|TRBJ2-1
CASSYGREQYNEQFF
TGTGCCAGCAGTTACGGGCGGGAGCAATACAATGAGCAGTTCTTC
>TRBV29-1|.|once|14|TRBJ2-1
CSVPTASSYNEQFF
TGCAGCGTCCCGACAGCAAGCTCCTACAATGAGCAGTTCTTC
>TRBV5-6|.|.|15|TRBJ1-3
CASSPETGSGNTIYF
TGTGCCAGCAGCCCTGAGACCGGGTCAGGAAACACCATATATTTT
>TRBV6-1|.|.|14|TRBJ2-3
CASSESARGYTQYF
TGTGCCAGCAGTGAATCGGCAAGGGGTTATACGCAGTATTTT
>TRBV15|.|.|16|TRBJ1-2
CATSREGPRQVDGYTF
TGTGCCACCAGCAGAGAGGGTCCCAGACAGGTTGATGGCTACACCTTC
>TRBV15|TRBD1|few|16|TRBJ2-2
CATSRDETGYTGELFF
TGTGCCACCAGCAGAGACGAGACAGGGTACACCGGGGAGCTGTTTTTT